This T cell receptor beta chain originates from a study of blood T cell repertoires in COVID-19 (dated by TCRdb to between 2020 and 2021). Notes on the research overall: Samples from collaborators originated in the United States, Italy and Spain and spanned both the acute and convalescent phases of COVID-19. The dataset comprised deeply sampled blood TCRbeta repertoires from subjects exposed to, actively infected with, or recovered from COVID-19. The repertoires were released in a freely available public database meant as a resource for research on the immune response to SARS-CoV-2. A de-identified subject ID, COVID-19 status, age in years and sex were almost always included in the sample metadata. The prospective study material was composed of cDNA or gDNA derived from T cells, B-cell-depleted T cells, or PBMCs. Samples came from the ongoing ImmuneRACE study (first 160 participants) plus 1,254 subjects from 6 global collaborators. Where available, HLA class I and class II types were obtained from metadata supplied by the sample provider rather than from assay-based typing.

In the prospective study, participants were roughly 18 to 100 years old, resided in 24 geographic areas of the United States, and were enrolled through a virtual design. In the prospective study, participants were assigned to cohorts based on the clinical history participants reported in a screening survey and a study questionnaire. Recovered participants in ImmuneRACE Cohort 3 were defined as having two consecutive negative NP/OP PCR tests, clearance from a healthcare professional, or resolution of symptoms. Mobile phlebotomists in the prospective study collected whole blood, serum and a nasopharyngeal or oropharyngeal swab from every participant. Additional blood draws and questionnaires over an approximately two-month period could optionally be provided by prospective study participants. Before DNA extraction, blood samples from the prospective study were shipped at room temperature or frozen.

Broader findings and caveats from the paper: Clinical and demographic metadata were provided uncurated, with the amount varying by source and participant.

The immunoSEQ Assay, a bias-controlled multiplex PCR, was used to amplify TCRbeta CDR3 regions from genomic DNA. From the authors' description of their analysis: Within the assay, amplification of reference gene primers was used to estimate how many nucleated cells each sample contained. Sequence reads were collapsed and filtered to measure the absolute abundance of every unique TCRbeta CDR3 rearrangement. For each sample, productive Simpson clonality was calculated as the square root of Simpson's diversity index across productive rearrangements. This immuneACCESS table, as held by TCRdb, lists in-frame sequences with V and J called but not all clones. Of the missing ones, under half trace to an unresolved V gene in checked studies; the others have no known cause. V and J calls plus clone size are reproduced from that table; the DNA served to infer D and trimming. For this sample the table gives about 330,000 clones, of which about 92% were detected only once. The ten largest clones take up approximately 17% of the sample.

Regarding this clone: The antigen it recognizes is unknown. No base-level quality is on record; no much larger clone is a single base apart.

V is cut back by 5 bases and J by 15 bases, with 10 bases in the junction unmatched. Measured from the cysteine to the phenylalanine, the CDR3 is 13 residues long. The read is trimmed to its CDR3 DNA, 39 bases read in frame from base 1. In the germline V gene (reference sequence), CDR1 corresponds to LNHDA and CDR2 to SQIVND. The sequenced sample consisted of PBMCs or T cells enriched from blood (not recorded which). This TCR was sampled from a woman aged 25 to 39 who had recovered from COVID-19. The chain uses TRBV19 and TRBJ1-6, with 7 central nucleotides matching TRBD1. The CDR3 protein sequence reads: CASSSSDREVLHF. The DNA sequence is TGTGCCAGTAGTTCCTCCGACAGGGAGGTCCTCCACTTT.